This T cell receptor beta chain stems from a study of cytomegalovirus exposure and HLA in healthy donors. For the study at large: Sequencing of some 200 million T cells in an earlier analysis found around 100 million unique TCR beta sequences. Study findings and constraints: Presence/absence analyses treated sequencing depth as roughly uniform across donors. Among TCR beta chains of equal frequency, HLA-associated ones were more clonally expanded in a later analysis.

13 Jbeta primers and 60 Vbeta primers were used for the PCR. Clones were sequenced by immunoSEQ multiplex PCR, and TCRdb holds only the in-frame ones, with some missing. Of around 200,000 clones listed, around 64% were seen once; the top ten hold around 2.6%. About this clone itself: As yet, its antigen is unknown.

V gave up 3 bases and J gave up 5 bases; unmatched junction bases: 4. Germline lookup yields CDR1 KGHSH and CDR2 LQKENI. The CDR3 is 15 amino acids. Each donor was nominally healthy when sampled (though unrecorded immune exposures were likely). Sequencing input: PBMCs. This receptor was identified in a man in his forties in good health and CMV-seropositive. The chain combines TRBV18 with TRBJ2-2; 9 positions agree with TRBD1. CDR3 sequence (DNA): TGTGCCAGCTCACCGGGACAGGGAAGGACCGGGGAGCTGTTTTTT. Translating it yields CASSPGQGRTGELFF.